This T cell receptor beta chain was observed in a study of OX40 agonist ivuxolimab in advanced cancers. Profiling relied on immunoSEQ multiplex PCR, and the TCRdb table lists in-frame clones only, not all of them. The sample has about 64,000 clones; roughly 84% are singletons. CDR3 length equals 14 residues. CDR1 is LGHNA and CDR2 is YSLEER in the germline V gene. V shed 4 bases and J shed 0 bases, with 7 bases lying between them. This chain connects TRBV4-3 to TRBJ1-5; D uncertain. This sample comprised CD4+ or CD8+ T cells sorted from blood, obtained in a trial of the OX40 agonist ivuxolimab. The clonotype was recovered from an adult with an advanced solid tumor such as melanoma, head and neck, liver or kidney cancer. The CDR3 DNA reads as TGCGCCAGCAGCCTGAAAGCTAGCAATCAGCCCCAGCATTTT. Translated: CASSLKASNQPQHF.